Shown below are 8 T cell receptor beta chains from a single sample sequenced in a study of T cells in Graves' hyperthyroidism and ophthalmopathy. RNA transcripts gave rise to amplified TCR beta CDR3 regions. TCR CDR3 regions were first amplified by RT-PCR with HTBI primers. TCRdb re-called the multiplex PCR reads through MiXCR, storing one row per CDR3 protein. The sample shows around 690,000 distinct CDR3 sequences, around a sixth of them seen only once. Sequenced sample: blood. The receptors were sampled from a man in his fifties with Graves' hyperthyroidism.

At least ten counts were recorded for this clonotype. This rearrangement joins TRBV27 to TRBJ1-4; D perhaps matches TRBD1 (6 bases). Germline V CDR1 and CDR2: MNHEY, SMNVEV (reference sequence). The germline V and J ends were trimmed by 3 bases and 8 bases, with 16 bases remaining between them. The CDR3 extends over 15 amino acids. As DNA, the CDR3 is TGTGCCAGCAGTTTCGGACAGACCGCCGGAGAAAAACTGTTTTTT. Translating gives CASSFGQTAGEKLFF. Combining the CDR3 with reference TRBV27 and TRBJ1-4 gives the whole variable domain EAQVTQNPRYLITVTGKKLTVTCSQNMNHEYMSWYRQDPGLGLRQIYYSMNVEVTDKGDVPEGYKVSRKEKRNFPLILESPSPNQTSLYFCASSFGQTAGEKLFFGSGTQLSVL.

Comment on this clonotype: This may be a read error: a much more frequent sequence differs by one nucleotide. The chain uses TRBV27 and TRBJ2-2; maybe TRBD2 (6 bases). The V and J ends lost 6 bases and 4 bases respectively, with 12 bases between them. The CDR3 consists of 14 residues. Per the germline V gene, CDR1 is MNHEY and CDR2 is SMNVEV (reference sequence). The CDR3 region is CASRGGVSTGELFF. The CDR3 DNA reads TGTGCCAGCAGGGGAGGAGTTAGCACCGGGGAGCTGTTTTTT.

At least ten counts were recorded for this clonotype. The chain uses TRBV11-2 and TRBJ1-1, with unresolved D. CDR1 and CDR2 from the germline V gene are SGHAT and FQNNGV. Trimming removed 0 bases from V and 4 bases from J, with 6 bases in between. The length of the CDR3 is 13 residues. CDR3 protein: CASSLDLGTEAFF. CDR3 nucleotides: TGTGCCAGCAGCTTAGACCTGGGCACTGAAGCTTTCTTT.

V and J are TRBV6-2 or TRBV6-3 and TRBJ2-3, with TRBD2 identical over 8 bases. This CDR3 has 19 amino acids. After removal of 5 bases from V and 3 bases from J, the junction contained 19 bases not matched to a gene. Per the germline V gene, CDR1 is MNHEY and CDR2 is SVGEGT. CDR3 DNA sequence: TGTGCCAGCAGTCACCTCCCGGGGGGGTCTAGAGCGAGGACAGATACGCAGTATTTT. It codes for CASSHLPGGSRARTDTQYF.

This clonotype was counted between two and nine times. The chain is built from TRBV29-1 and TRBJ1-1; D call uncertain. Trimming took off 4 bases at V and 1 base at J, with 13 bases between the two ends. Germline CDR1 SQVTM, CDR2 ANQGSEA. This CDR3 is built from 14 residues. CDR3 sequence reads: CSVVSGIRNTEAFF. The CDR3 DNA is TGCAGCGTTGTTTCAGGAATACGGAACACTGAAGCTTTCTTT.

The table lists this clonotype with many counts. The chain carries TRBV7-2 and TRBJ2-5, with D maybe TRBD1 (7 bases). Trimming shortened V by 5 bases and J by 7 bases, and 17 bases separated the two germline ends. The CDR3 spans 14 residues. Germline CDR1 is SGHTA and CDR2 is FQGNSA. The CDR3 protein is CASSPQRQGGTQYF. The CDR3 DNA sequence: TGTGCCAGCAGCCCCCAACGACAGGGAGGGACCCAGTACTTC.

This clonotype was seen at least ten times. The chain links TRBV7-2 to TRBJ1-1; D is uncertain. This CDR3 comprises 13 residues. V was shortened by 6 bases and J by 0 bases, with 8 bases between the two germline ends. CDR1 and CDR2 from the germline V gene are SGHTA and FQGNSA. For the CDR3, the DNA is TGTGCCAGCAGGTACCAGATGAACACTGAAGCTTTCTTT. Encoded protein: CASRYQMNTEAFF.

The chain joins TRBV3-1 to TRBJ1-5; weak D call: TRBD1 (5 bases). This CDR3 is built from 16 residues. The germline V gene has CDR1 LGHDT and CDR2 YNNKEL (reference sequence). Trimming pared 3 bases from V and 3 bases from J, leaving 15 bases between. This CDR3 reads CASSQMGGENNQPQHF. DNA of the CDR3: TGTGCCAGCAGCCAGATGGGGGGGGAAAACAATCAGCCCCAGCATTTT. Combining the CDR3 with reference TRBV3-1 and TRBJ1-5 gives the whole variable domain DTAVSQTPKYLVTQMGNDKSIKCEQNLGHDTMYWYKQDSKKFLKIMFSYNNKELIINETVPNRFSPKSPDKAHLNLHINSLELGDSAVYFCASSQMGGENNQPQHFGDGTRLSIL.